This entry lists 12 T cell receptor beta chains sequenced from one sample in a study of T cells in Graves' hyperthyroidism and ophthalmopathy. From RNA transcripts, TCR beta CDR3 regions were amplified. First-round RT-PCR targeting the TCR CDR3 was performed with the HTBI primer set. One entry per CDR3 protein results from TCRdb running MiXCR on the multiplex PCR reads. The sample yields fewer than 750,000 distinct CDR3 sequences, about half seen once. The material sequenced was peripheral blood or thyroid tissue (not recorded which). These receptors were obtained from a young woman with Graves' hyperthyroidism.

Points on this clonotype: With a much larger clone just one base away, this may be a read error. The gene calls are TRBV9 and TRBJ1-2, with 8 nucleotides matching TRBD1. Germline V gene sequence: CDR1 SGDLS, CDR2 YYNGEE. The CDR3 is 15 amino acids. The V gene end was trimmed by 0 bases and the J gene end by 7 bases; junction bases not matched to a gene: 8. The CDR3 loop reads CASSVESDRGFGYTF. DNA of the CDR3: TGTGCCAGCAGCGTAGAAAGCGACAGGGGATTTGGCTACACCTTC.

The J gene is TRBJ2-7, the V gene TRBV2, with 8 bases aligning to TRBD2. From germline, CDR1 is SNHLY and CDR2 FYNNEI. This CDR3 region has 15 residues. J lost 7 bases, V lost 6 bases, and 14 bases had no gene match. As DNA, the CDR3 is TGTGCCAGCAGCCGGGGCGCGGGGGGAGTGGATGAGCAGTACTTC. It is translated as CASSRGAGGVDEQYF. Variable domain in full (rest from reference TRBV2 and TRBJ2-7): EPEVTQTPSHQVTQMGQEVILRCVPISNHLYFYWYRQILGQKVEFLVSFYNNEISEKSEIFDDQFSVERPDGSNFTLKIRSTKLEDSAMYFCASSRGAGGVDEQYFGPGTRLTVT.

The CDR3 DNA follows: TGTGCCAGCAGTACCGACACCCCTAGTGAGCAGTTCTTC. Translation: CASSTDTPSEQFF. The chain is built from TRBV2 and TRBJ2-1; D ambiguous. The CDR3 is 13 residues long. The V and J ends lost 5 bases and 9 bases respectively, with 14 bases between them. Germline V gene sequence: CDR1 SNHLY, CDR2 FYNNEI.

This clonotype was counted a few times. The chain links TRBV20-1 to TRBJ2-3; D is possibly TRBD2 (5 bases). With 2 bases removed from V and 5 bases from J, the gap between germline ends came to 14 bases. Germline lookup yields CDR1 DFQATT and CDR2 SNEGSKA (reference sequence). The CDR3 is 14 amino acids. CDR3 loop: CSARPGSMQDTQYF. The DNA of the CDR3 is TGCAGTGCTAGACCGGGGAGCATGCAAGATACGCAGTATTTT.

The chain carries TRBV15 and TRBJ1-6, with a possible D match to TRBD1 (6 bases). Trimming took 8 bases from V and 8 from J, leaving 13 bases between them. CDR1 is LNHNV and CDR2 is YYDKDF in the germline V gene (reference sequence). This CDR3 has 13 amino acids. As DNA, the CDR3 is TGTGCCACCCGGACAGACCCCGATTCACCCCTCCACTTT. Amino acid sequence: CATRTDPDSPLHF. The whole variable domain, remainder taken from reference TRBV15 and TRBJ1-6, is DAMVIQNPRYQVTQFGKPVTLSCSQTLNHNVMYWYQQKSSQAPKLLFHYYDKDFNNEADTPDNFQSRRPNTSFCFLDIRSPGLGDTAMYLCATRTDPDSPLHFGNGTRLTVT.

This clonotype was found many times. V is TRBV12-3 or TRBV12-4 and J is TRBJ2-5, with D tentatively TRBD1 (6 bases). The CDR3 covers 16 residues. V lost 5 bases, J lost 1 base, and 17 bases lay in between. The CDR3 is CASSTQGRPSQETQYF. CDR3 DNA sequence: TGTGCCAGCAGTACCCAGGGGCGCCCCTCCCAAGAGACCCAGTACTTC.

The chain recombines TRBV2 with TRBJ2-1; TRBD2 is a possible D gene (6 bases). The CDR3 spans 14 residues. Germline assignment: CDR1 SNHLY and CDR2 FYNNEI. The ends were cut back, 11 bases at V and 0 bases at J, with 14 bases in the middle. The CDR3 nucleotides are TGTGCCGGAGGGCCAAGGAGCTCCTACAATGAGCAGTTCTTC. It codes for CAGGPRSSYNEQFF.

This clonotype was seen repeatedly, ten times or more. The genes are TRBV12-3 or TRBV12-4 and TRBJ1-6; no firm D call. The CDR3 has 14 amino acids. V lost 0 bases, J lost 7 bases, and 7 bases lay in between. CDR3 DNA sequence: TGTGCCAGCAGTTTAGCGGCGGGAAATTCACCCCTCCACTTT. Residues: CASSLAAGNSPLHF.

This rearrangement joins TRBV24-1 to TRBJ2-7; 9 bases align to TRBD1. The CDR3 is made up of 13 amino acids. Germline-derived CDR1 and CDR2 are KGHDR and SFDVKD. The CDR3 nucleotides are TGTGCTAGAGACGGACAGGGGCTTTACGAGCAGTACTTC. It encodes CARDGQGLYEQYF.

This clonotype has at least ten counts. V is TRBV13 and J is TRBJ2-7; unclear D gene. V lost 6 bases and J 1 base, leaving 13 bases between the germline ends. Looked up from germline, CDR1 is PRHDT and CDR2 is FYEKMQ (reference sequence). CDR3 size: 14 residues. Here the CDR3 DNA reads TGTGCCAGCAGGCGACGTATTAAATCCTACGAGCAGTACTTC. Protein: CASRRRIKSYEQYF.

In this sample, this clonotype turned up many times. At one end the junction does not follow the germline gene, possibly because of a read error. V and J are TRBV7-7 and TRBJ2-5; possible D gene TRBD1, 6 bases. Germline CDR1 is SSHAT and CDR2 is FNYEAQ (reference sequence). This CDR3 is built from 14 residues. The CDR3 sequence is CASSLWGREETQYF. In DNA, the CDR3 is TGTGCTAGCAGCTTATGGGGGCGGGAAGAGACCCAGTACTTC.

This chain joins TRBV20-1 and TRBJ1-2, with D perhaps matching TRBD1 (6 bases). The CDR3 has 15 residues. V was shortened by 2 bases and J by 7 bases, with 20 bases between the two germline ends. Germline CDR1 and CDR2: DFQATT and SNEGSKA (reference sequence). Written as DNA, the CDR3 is TGCAGTGCTAGAAACAGGGAGGGACGGTTGTTTGGCTACACCTTC. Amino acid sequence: CSARNREGRLFGYTF.